What follows describes a single T cell receptor beta chain. In the original workflow: From reference gene primer amplification, estimates of nucleated cell counts were derived. Generated by immunoSEQ multiplex PCR, the TCRdb table keeps only in-frame clones and is missing some. V and J calls and clone size are copied from that table; D and trimming were computed from the DNA. The table lists 200,000 to 250,000 clones, about four fifths of them singletons. The sample belongs to a study of blood T cell repertoires in COVID-19. The overall study: Samples of COVID-19 (acute and convalescent) were obtained from the United States, Italy and Spain. The cDNA or gDNA used as material had been derived from T cells, B-cell-depleted T cells, or PBMCs.

Germline V gene data show CDR1 as KGHDR and CDR2 as SFDVKD. The CDR3 runs to 13 residues. V shed 9 bases and J 6 bases; nucleotides not matched to a gene: 6. J is TRBJ1-5 and V is TRBV24-1; the match to TRBD1 covers 8 bases. The source is a woman between 50 and 59 years old with active or convalescent COVID-19. The specimen was peripheral blood. The CDR3 protein is CATSDRATQPQHF. In DNA, the CDR3 is TGTGCCACCTCGGACAGGGCCACTCAGCCCCAGCATTTT.